The 10 T cell receptor beta chains reported below all come from one sample, sequenced in a study of cytomegalovirus exposure and HLA in healthy donors. The PCR employed 60 Vbeta primers together with 13 Jbeta primers. Libraries were prepared by immunoSEQ multiplex PCR; TCRdb keeps only in-frame clonotypes and omits some of them. The data contain 65,000 to 100,000 clones, approximately 79% of them singletons. Material for sequencing was PBMCs. These receptors all come from a female donor in good health and CMV-seronegative.

The V gene is TRBV29-1, the J gene TRBJ1-2; 10 positions agree with TRBD1. From germline, CDR1 is SQVTM and CDR2 ANQGSEA. The CDR3 contains 14 residues. With V trimmed by 7 bases and J by 4 bases, 9 bases remained unmatched. For the CDR3, the DNA is TGCAGCGCGGGGGACAGGGGAAGGATCTATGGCTACACCTTC. Translation: CSAGDRGRIYGYTF.

The CDR3 reads CASSLTRQGYQETQYF. The CDR3 nucleotides read TGTGCCAGCAGCCTAACAAGACAGGGGTACCAAGAGACCCAGTACTTC. The rearrangement links TRBV7-9 to TRBJ2-5; TRBD1 agrees at 8 bases. Germline V gives CDR1 SEHNR, CDR2 FQNEAQ (reference sequence). The CDR3 extends over 16 amino acids. V gave up 5 bases and J gave up 0 bases; unmatched junction bases: 8.

In this sample, this clone turned up a few times. The genes are TRBV19 and TRBJ2-5; 7 bases map to TRBD2. V shed 3 bases and J 2 bases; nucleotides not matched to a gene: 0. Per the germline V gene, CDR1 is LNHDA and CDR2 is SQIVND (reference sequence). The CDR3 sequence is 13 residues long. In nucleotides, the CDR3 is TGTGCCAGTAGTATGGGGGGGCAAGAGACCCAGTACTTC. Translating it yields CASSMGGQETQYF.

CDR3: CASSSLKNTEAFF. In nucleotides, the CDR3 is TGTGCCAGCAGTTCTCTAAAAAACACTGAAGCTTTCTTT. The J gene is TRBJ1-1, the V gene TRBV28; the D is unclear. Trimming removed 4 bases from V and 2 bases from J, with 8 bases in between. CDR1 is MDHEN, CDR2 SYDVKM, per germline. This CDR3 contains 13 residues.

This clone was seen a handful of times. V gene TRBV5-1 combines with J gene TRBJ1-6; D uncertain. The CDR3 contains 14 residues. The V gene lost 1 base and the J gene lost 13 bases, with 15 bases spanning the gap. Germline V gene data show CDR1 as SGHRS and CDR2 as YFSETQ. The CDR3 DNA reads as TGCGCCAGCAGCTTGAACACCGCAGGTGTTCCCCTCCACTTT. The encoded protein is CASSLNTAGVPLHF.

This clone has just a few counts. The rearrangement links TRBV28 to TRBJ2-5, with a weak D call TRBD2 (6 bases). The germline V and J ends were trimmed by 9 bases and 5 bases, with 16 bases remaining between them. CDR3 length: 13 amino acids. In germline, CDR1 is MDHEN, CDR2 SYDVKM. The CDR3 DNA is TGTGCCAGTCGAACGGGGGTAGGGGAGACCCAGTACTTC. This translates into CASRTGVGETQYF.

This chain links TRBV27 with TRBJ1-1; perhaps TRBD1 as D (5 bases). CDR1 and CDR2 from the germline V gene are MNHEY and SMNVEV (reference sequence). The ends were cut back, 3 bases at V and 1 base at J, with 18 bases in the middle. The CDR3 is 17 amino acids. The CDR3 nucleotides read TGTGCCAGCAGTTTCCCACCTTCGGAGGGGAAGAACACTGAAGCTTTCTTT. Translated, it gives CASSFPPSEGKNTEAFF.

This chain uses TRBV30 with TRBJ1-6; 10 nucleotides align to TRBD1. The CDR3 is made up of 14 amino acids. From germline, CDR1 is GTSNPN and CDR2 SVGIG (reference sequence). V was pared by 8 bases and J by 9 bases, with 10 bases of the junction left unmatched. CDR3 in amino acids: CARVVDRGTSPLHF. CDR3 bases: TGTGCCCGTGTGGTGGACAGGGGGACTTCACCCCTCCACTTT.

The rearrangement links TRBV6-5 to TRBJ2-7; 8 bases agree with TRBD1. V was pared by 7 bases and J by 6 bases, with 8 bases of the junction left unmatched. Per the germline V gene, CDR1 is MNHEY and CDR2 is SVGAGI. The CDR3 consists of 13 residues. The chain's CDR3 is CASNQGARGEQYF. The CDR3 DNA is TGTGCCAGCAACCAGGGGGCTCGAGGCGAGCAGTACTTC.

The CDR3: CASSLYASGTGGDEQYF. The CDR3, as DNA: TGTGCCAGCAGTTTATATGCCTCCGGGACAGGGGGCGACGAGCAGTACTTC. V usage is TRBV28 and J usage is TRBJ2-7; TRBD1 agrees at 12 bases. After removal of 1 base from V and 5 bases from J, the junction contained 9 bases not matched to a gene. CDR3 length: 17 amino acids. The germline V gene encodes CDR1 MDHEN and CDR2 SYDVKM.